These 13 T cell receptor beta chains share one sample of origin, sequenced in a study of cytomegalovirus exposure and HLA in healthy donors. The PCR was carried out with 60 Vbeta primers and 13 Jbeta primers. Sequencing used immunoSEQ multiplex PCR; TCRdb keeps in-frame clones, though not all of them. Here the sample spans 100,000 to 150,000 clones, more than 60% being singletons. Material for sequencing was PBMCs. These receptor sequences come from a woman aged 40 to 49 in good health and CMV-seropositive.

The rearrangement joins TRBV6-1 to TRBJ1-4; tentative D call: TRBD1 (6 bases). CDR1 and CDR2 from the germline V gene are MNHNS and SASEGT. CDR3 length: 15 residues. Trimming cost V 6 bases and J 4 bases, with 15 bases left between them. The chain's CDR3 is CASRRQGGYNEKLFF. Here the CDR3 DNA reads TGTGCCAGCAGACGTCAAGGGGGTTATAATGAAAAACTGTTTTTT.

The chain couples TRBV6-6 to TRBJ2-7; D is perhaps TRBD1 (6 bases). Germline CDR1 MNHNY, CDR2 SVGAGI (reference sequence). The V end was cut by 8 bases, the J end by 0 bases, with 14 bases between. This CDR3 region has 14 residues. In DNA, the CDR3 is TGTGCCAGCGGGGGACACCTCAGCTCCTACGAGCAGTACTTC. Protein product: CASGGHLSSYEQYF.

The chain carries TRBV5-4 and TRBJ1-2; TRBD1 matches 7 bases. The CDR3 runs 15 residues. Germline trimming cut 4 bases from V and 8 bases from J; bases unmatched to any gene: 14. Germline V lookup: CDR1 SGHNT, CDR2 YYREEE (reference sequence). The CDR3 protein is CASSPTPTGAGGYTF. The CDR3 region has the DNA TGTGCCAGCAGCCCAACCCCAACAGGGGCCGGAGGCTACACCTTC.

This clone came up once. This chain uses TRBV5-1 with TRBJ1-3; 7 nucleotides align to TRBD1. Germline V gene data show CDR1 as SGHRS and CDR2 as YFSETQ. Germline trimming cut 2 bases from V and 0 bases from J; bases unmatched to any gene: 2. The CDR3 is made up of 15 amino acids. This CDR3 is CASSLQGSSGNTIYF. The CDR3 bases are TGCGCCAGCAGCTTACAGGGGAGCTCTGGAAACACCATATATTTT. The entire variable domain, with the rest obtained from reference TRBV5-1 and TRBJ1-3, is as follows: KAGVTQTPRYLIKTRGQQVTLSCSPISGHRSVSWYQQTPGQGLQFLFEYFSETQRNKGNFPGRFSGRQFSNSRSEMNVSTLELGDSALYLCASSLQGSSGNTIYFGEGSWLTVV.

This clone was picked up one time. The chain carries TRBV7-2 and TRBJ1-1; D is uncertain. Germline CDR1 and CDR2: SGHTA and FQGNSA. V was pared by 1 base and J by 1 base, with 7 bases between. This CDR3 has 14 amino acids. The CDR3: CASSLGGPNTEAFF. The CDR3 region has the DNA TGTGCCAGCAGCTTAGGAGGGCCGAACACTGAAGCTTTCTTT.

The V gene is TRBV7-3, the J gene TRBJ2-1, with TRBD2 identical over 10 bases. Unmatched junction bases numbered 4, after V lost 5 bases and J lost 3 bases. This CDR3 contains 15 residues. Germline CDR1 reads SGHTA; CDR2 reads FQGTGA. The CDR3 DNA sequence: TGTGCCAGCAGCCTAGGACTAGCGGACTACAATGAGCAGTTCTTC. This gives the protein CASSLGLADYNEQFF.

This CDR3 reads CASSEVANTGELFF. The DNA for the CDR3 is TGCGCCAGCAGCGAGGTCGCGAACACCGGGGAGCTGTTTTTT. The rearrangement links TRBV5-1 to TRBJ2-2; D is undetermined. Germline CDR1 reads SGHRS; CDR2 reads YFSETQ. The ends were cut back, 4 bases at V and 0 bases at J, with 7 bases in the middle. The CDR3 spans 14 residues.

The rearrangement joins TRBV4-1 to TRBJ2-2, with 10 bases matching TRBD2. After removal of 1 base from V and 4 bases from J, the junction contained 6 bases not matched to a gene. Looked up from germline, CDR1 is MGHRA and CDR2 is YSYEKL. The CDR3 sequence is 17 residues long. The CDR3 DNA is TGCGCCAGCAGCCAAGGACCAGCTAGCGGGGGCACCGGGGAGCTGTTTTTT. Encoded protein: CASSQGPASGGTGELFF.

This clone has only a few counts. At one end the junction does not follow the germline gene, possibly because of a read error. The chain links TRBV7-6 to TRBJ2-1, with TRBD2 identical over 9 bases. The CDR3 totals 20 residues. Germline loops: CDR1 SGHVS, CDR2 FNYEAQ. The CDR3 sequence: CASSLAGVPGTSFSYNEQFF. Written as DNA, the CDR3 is TGTGCCAGCAGCCTAGCAGGTGTACCCGGGACTAGCTTCTCCTACAATGAGCAGTTCTTC.

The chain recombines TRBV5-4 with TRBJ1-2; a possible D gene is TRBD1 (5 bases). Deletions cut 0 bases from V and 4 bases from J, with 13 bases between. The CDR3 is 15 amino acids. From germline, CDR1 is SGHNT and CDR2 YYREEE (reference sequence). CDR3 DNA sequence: TGTGCCAGCAGCTTGGCCGGTAAGACAGTCTATGGCTACACCTTC. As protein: CASSLAGKTVYGYTF. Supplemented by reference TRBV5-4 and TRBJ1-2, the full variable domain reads ETGVTQSPTHLIKTRGQQVTLRCSSQSGHNTVSWYQQALGQGPQFIFQYYREEENGRGNFPPRFSGLQFPNYSSELNVNALELDDSALYLCASSLAGKTVYGYTFGSGTRLTVV.

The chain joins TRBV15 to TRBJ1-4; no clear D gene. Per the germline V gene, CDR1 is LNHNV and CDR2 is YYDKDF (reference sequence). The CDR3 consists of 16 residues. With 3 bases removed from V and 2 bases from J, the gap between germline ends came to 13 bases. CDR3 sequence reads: CATSSGIRGTNEKLFF. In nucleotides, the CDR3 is TGTGCCACCAGCAGTGGGATTAGAGGGACTAATGAAAAACTGTTTTTT.

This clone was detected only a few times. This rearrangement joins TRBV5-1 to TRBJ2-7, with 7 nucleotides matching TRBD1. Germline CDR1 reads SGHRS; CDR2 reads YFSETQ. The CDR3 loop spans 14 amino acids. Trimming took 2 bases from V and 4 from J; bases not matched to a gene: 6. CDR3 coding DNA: TGCGCCAGCAGCTTCGACAGGGACCGATACGAGCAGTACTTC. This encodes CASSFDRDRYEQYF.

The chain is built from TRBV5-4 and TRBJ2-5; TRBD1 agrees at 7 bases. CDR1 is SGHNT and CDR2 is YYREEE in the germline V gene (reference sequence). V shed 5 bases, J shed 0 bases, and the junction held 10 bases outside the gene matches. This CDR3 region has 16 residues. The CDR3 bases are TGTGCCAGCAGGGTAGGTGGGCAGGGGGACCAAGAGACCCAGTACTTC. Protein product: CASRVGGQGDQETQYF.